These 24 T cell receptor beta chains came from one sample sequenced in a study of monozygotic twins with inflammatory bowel disease. TCRdb reanalyzed the 5' RACE reads, giving one entry per CDR3 protein sequence and no DNA. Seen in this sample are about 330,000 distinct CDR3 sequences; the ten most common clones hold approximately 2%. The sequencing sample was made of blood. The source of these receptors is a human donor with ulcerative colitis or Crohn's disease, or a healthy co-twin of an affected twin (not recorded which).

The CDR3 spells CASSLRTSGPTRQTYEQYF. The chain joins TRBV11-2 to TRBJ2-7; TCRdb's D gene call, TRBD2, goes unchecked for lack of DNA. Germline V gene sequence: CDR1 SGHAT, CDR2 FQNNGV. The CDR3 extends over 19 amino acids.

The rearrangement links TRBV6-5 to TRBJ2-1; absent DNA, TCRdb's TRBD1 call cannot be checked. The CDR3 extends over 16 amino acids. CDR1 and CDR2 (germline): MNHEY, SVGAGI. CDR3 amino acids: CASSYPYGGGPQEQFF.

The chain links TRBV10-3 to TRBJ2-2; there is no DNA to check the TCRdb D call of TRBD2. Germline CDR1 reads ENHRY; CDR2 reads SYGVKD. There are 21 residues in the CDR3. The CDR3 protein is CAISESPWASGGLMNTGELFF.

This chain links TRBV5-4 with TRBJ2-7. The CDR3 spans 11 residues. Germline V CDR1 and CDR2: SGHNT, YYREEE (reference sequence). The CDR3 loop is CASSLDAEQYF.

The chain recombines TRBV5-1 with TRBJ2-5; no DNA is available, so the TRBD1 call from TCRdb remains unchecked. The CDR3 has 15 residues. The V gene's germline CDR1 is SGHRS and CDR2 YFSETQ. The CDR3 here is CASSPAGTGEETQYF.

The chain combines TRBV2 with TRBJ1-2. CDR1 and CDR2 from the germline V gene are SNHLY and FYNNEI. The CDR3 contains 14 residues. The CDR3 region is CASAAAGGTGGYTF.

CDR3: CASSPALNTEAFF. The chain joins TRBV19 to TRBJ1-1. The CDR3 has 13 amino acids. The germline V gene has CDR1 LNHDA and CDR2 SQIVND (reference sequence).

The chain links TRBV28 to TRBJ2-7; there is no DNA to check the TCRdb D call of TRBD1. Germline V lookup: CDR1 MDHEN, CDR2 SYDVKM. This CDR3 comprises 16 residues. The CDR3 loop is CASSPTPGTGGHEQYF.

This sequence joins TRBV28 and TRBJ2-2; TCRdb indicates TRBD1, and absent DNA this call remains unverified. CDR3 length: 15 amino acids. The germline V gene has CDR1 MDHEN and CDR2 SYDVKM. This CDR3 reads CASSLLGDNTGELFF.

The rearrangement uses TRBV15 and TRBJ2-3; no DNA is available, so the TRBD1 call from TCRdb remains unchecked. Per the germline V gene, CDR1 is LNHNV and CDR2 is YYDKDF (reference sequence). There are 15 residues in the CDR3. CDR3 region: CATSKGGANADTQYF.

The chain is built from TRBV6-2 or TRBV6-3 and TRBJ2-7; the D call of TRBD1 rests on TCRdb alone, since no DNA is present to check it. There are 16 residues in the CDR3. Per germline, CDR1 MNHEY and CDR2 SVGEGT. This chain's CDR3 is CASSYSRGQGVYEQYF.

The chain uses TRBV5-1 and TRBJ2-1; TCRdb picks TRBD1, but there is no DNA to check that call. There are 15 residues in the CDR3. CDR1 is SGHRS and CDR2 is YFSETQ in the germline V gene. CDR3 in amino acids: CASSSGVSRGNEQFF.

The chain joins TRBV7-9 to TRBJ2-2. CDR3 length: 15 residues. Looked up from germline, CDR1 is SEHNR and CDR2 is FQNEAQ (reference sequence). The CDR3 is CASSFVTANTGELFF.

The J gene is TRBJ2-5, the V gene TRBV5-4; TCRdb's assignment of TRBD1 cannot be checked, as there is no DNA. The CDR3 spans 12 residues. CDR1 and CDR2 (germline): SGHNT, YYREEE (reference sequence). CDR3 sequence reads: CATTQGEETQYF.

V is TRBV5-1 and J is TRBJ2-3; TCRdb's D call of TRBD2 is untestable without DNA. This CDR3 is 16 amino acids long. Germline V gene sequence: CDR1 SGHRS, CDR2 YFSETQ. The CDR3 loop reads CASSSGTSAHTDTQYF.

J is TRBJ2-3 and V is TRBV2; TCRdb calls TRBD2, which cannot be checked without DNA. The CDR3 runs to 12 residues. Germline CDR1 and CDR2: SNHLY and FYNNEI. The CDR3 protein is CASSEEGYTQYF.

This sequence joins TRBV5-1 and TRBJ2-1; TCRdb indicates TRBD1, and absent DNA this call remains unverified. Germline V CDR1 and CDR2: SGHRS, YFSETQ. The CDR3 sequence is 17 residues long. The CDR3 loop is CASSLVRTGPTYNEQFF.

The V call is TRBV7-2, the J call TRBJ2-3; absent DNA, TCRdb's TRBD2 call cannot be checked. The CDR3 is 17 residues long. Germline CDR1 reads SGHTA; CDR2 reads FQGNSA. CDR3 region: CASSLGLASGGTDTQYF.

The chain recombines TRBV6-4 with TRBJ2-7; TCRdb lists TRBD1, though no DNA is available to test this call. Per the germline V gene, CDR1 is MRHNA and CDR2 is SNTAGT. The CDR3 sequence is 13 residues long. The CDR3 loop reads CASRSEKGSEQYF.

This rearrangement joins TRBV20-1 to TRBJ2-3; as DNA is missing, the TRBD1 call by TCRdb cannot be tested. This CDR3 has 13 amino acids. The V gene's germline CDR1 is DFQATT and CDR2 SNEGSKA (reference sequence). This CDR3 reads CSASRNRGDTQYF.

The V gene is TRBV7-9, the J gene TRBJ2-1; TCRdb picks TRBD2, but there is no DNA to check that call. The CDR3 sequence is 16 residues long. The germline gives CDR1 SEHNR, CDR2 FQNEAQ (reference sequence). This CDR3 is CASSAGLAGVWNEQFF. Based on the CDR3 plus reference TRBV7-9 and TRBJ2-1, the full variable domain is DTGVSQNPRHKITKRGQNVTFRCDPISEHNRLYWYRQTLGQGPEFLTYFQNEAQLEKSRLLSDRFSAERPKGSFSTLEIQRTEQGDSAMYLCASSAGLAGVWNEQFFGPGTRLTVL.

The rearrangement links TRBV5-1 to TRBJ2-3; the D gene TCRdb calls, TRBD2, cannot be checked with no DNA. This CDR3 has 17 amino acids. Germline V gene sequence: CDR1 SGHRS, CDR2 YFSETQ. The CDR3: CASSFGRSGGPTDTQYF.

The chain recombines TRBV5-1 with TRBJ1-2; TCRdb outputs TRBD1, but without DNA this stays unchecked. The CDR3 loop spans 12 amino acids. CDR1 is SGHRS and CDR2 is YFSETQ in the germline V gene. Here the CDR3 reads CASSQGQSGYTF.

This chain connects TRBV29-1 to TRBJ2-1. Germline CDR1 is SQVTM and CDR2 is ANQGSEA. The CDR3 length is 13 residues. CDR3 region: CSVDRSGSNEQFF.